A single sample gave rise to the 18 T cell receptor beta chains below, sequenced in a study of blood T cell repertoires in COVID-19. The data were produced by immunoSEQ multiplex PCR, yet TCRdb's version contains in-frame clones alone and is incomplete. This repertoire shows 100,000 to 150,000 clones, 88% found once; its top ten account for 1.5% to 1.9%. Input material: peripheral blood. Every receptor here comes from a human donor in a cohort sampled during active COVID-19.

This chain connects TRBV3-1 (or the pseudogene TRBV3-2) to TRBJ1-6; 7 bases fit TRBD1. The germline CDR1 and CDR2 sequences are LGHDT and YNNKEL (reference sequence). Germline trimming cut 6 bases from V and 2 bases from J; bases unmatched to any gene: 10. The CDR3 is 17 amino acids. The CDR3 DNA reads TGTGCCAGCAGGCCCAGGGGGTCGGGCACCTATAATTCACCCCTCCACTTT. Its protein product is CASRPRGSGTYNSPLHF.

Only one count was recorded for this clone. J is TRBJ2-3 and V is TRBV11-2; D is unclear. The CDR3 runs to 14 residues. V shed 3 bases and J shed 1 base, with 8 bases lying between them. Per germline, CDR1 SGHAT and CDR2 FQNNGV. The CDR3 sequence is CASSFRSGTDTQYF. The DNA for the CDR3 is TGTGCCAGCAGCTTTAGGAGCGGCACAGATACGCAGTATTTT.

This chain connects TRBV28 to TRBJ2-7, with TRBD1 matching over 9 bases. J was trimmed by 4 bases and V by 3 bases; bases with no gene match: 7. This CDR3 is built from 15 residues. The germline CDR1 and CDR2 sequences are MDHEN and SYDVKM. The CDR3: CASSFMGTGKYEQYF. The CDR3, as DNA: TGTGCCAGCAGTTTTATGGGGACAGGGAAGTACGAGCAGTACTTC. The full variable domain, its missing parts supplied by reference TRBV28 and TRBJ2-7, is DVKVTQSSRYLVKRTGEKVFLECVQDMDHENMFWYRQDPGLGLRLIYFSYDVKMKEKGDIPEGYSVSREKKERFSLILESASTNQTSMYLCASSFMGTGKYEQYFGPGTRLTVT.

This chain joins TRBV4-2 and TRBJ2-7; 9 bases are a match to TRBD1. CDR1 LGHNA and CDR2 YNFKEQ come from the germline V gene. The length of the CDR3 is 15 residues. The trim removed 2 bases at V and 3 bases at J, leaving 5 bases unmatched. In nucleotides, the CDR3 is TGTGCCAGCAGCCAACGACAGGGGGGAGACTACGAGCAGTACTTC. This encodes CASSQRQGGDYEQYF.

This clone was found once. The J gene is TRBJ2-7, the V gene TRBV13; 8 nucleotides agree with TRBD1. V lost 4 bases, J lost 4 bases, and 3 bases stayed unmatched. The length of the CDR3 is 13 residues. Germline V gene sequence: CDR1 PRHDT, CDR2 FYEKMQ (reference sequence). CDR3: CASSSDREYEQYF. In DNA form, the CDR3 reads TGTGCCAGCAGCTCGGACAGGGAGTACGAGCAGTACTTC.

The chain joins TRBV5-6 to TRBJ2-1; D is undetermined. Germline CDR1 is SGHDT and CDR2 is YYEEEE. The CDR3 loop spans 17 amino acids. Trimming removed 3 bases at V and 0 bases at J, with 16 bases between. CDR3 protein: CASSSSLAALSYNEQFF. The CDR3 nucleotides are TGTGCCAGCAGCTCCTCCCTTGCGGCGCTCTCCTACAATGAGCAGTTCTTC.

J is TRBJ2-7 and V is TRBV29-1; D is uncertain. Between the trimmed V and J ends, which lost 0 bases and 6 bases, there was a span of 9 bases. In germline, CDR1 is SQVTM, CDR2 ANQGSEA. The CDR3 length is 12 residues. In DNA form, the CDR3 reads TGCAGCGTTGAAGATTATTCCGGCGAGCAGTACTTC. Amino acids: CSVEDYSGEQYF.

This sequence joins TRBV27 and TRBJ1-6; tentative D call: TRBD1 (6 bases). The CDR3 loop spans 14 amino acids. CDR1 and CDR2 (germline): MNHEY, SMNVEV (reference sequence). Between the trimmed V and J ends, which lost 8 bases and 5 bases, there was a span of 13 bases. The CDR3, as DNA: TGTGCCAGCGGACAACAGGGCCATAATTCACCCCTCCACTTT. Protein product: CASGQQGHNSPLHF.

This rearrangement joins TRBV7-6 to TRBJ2-2; the match to TRBD2 covers 10 bases. Trimming took 2 bases from V and 1 from J; bases not matched to a gene: 4. This CDR3 region has 17 residues. Germline assignment: CDR1 SGHVS and CDR2 FNYEAQ. This chain's CDR3 is CASSLLAGGQNTGELFF. CDR3 nucleotide sequence: TGTGCCAGCAGCTTATTAGCGGGGGGACAGAACACCGGGGAGCTGTTTTTT.

The CDR3 spells CASSPTGTGIEKLFF. CDR3 in DNA: TGTGCCAGCAGCCCTACCGGGACAGGGATCGAAAAACTGTTTTTT. The chain has TRBV28 and TRBJ1-4; 9 bases agree with TRBD1. Germline lookup yields CDR1 MDHEN and CDR2 SYDVKM. The CDR3 totals 15 residues. The V gene end was trimmed by 6 bases and the J gene end by 8 bases; junction bases not matched to a gene: 10.

The chain links TRBV13 to TRBJ2-1, with D possibly matching TRBD2 (6 bases). Germline lookup yields CDR1 PRHDT and CDR2 FYEKMQ (reference sequence). The CDR3 consists of 14 residues. V was pared by 4 bases and J by 5 bases, with 12 bases between. The CDR3 loop is CASSSPPGDNEQFF. CDR3 bases: TGTGCCAGCAGCTCACCGCCGGGGGACAATGAGCAGTTCTTC.

The chain employs TRBV11-2 and TRBJ2-1; 15 bases match TRBD2. J was trimmed by 10 bases and V by 4 bases; bases with no gene match: 5. The CDR3 totals 15 residues. Germline values: CDR1 SGHAT, CDR2 FQNNGV. The CDR3 here is CASSWTSGGAGEQFF. In DNA form, the CDR3 reads TGTGCCAGCAGCTGGACTAGCGGGGGGGCAGGGGAGCAGTTCTTC.

The chain carries TRBV5-1 and TRBJ1-1, with 7 bases fitting TRBD1. Germline loops: CDR1 SGHRS, CDR2 YFSETQ. There are 15 residues in the CDR3. J gave up 5 bases and V 0 bases, and 7 bases lay outside the gene matches. The CDR3: CASSLDPTTGTEAFF. CDR3 coding DNA: TGCGCCAGCAGCTTGGACCCTACGACAGGGACTGAAGCTTTCTTT.

This clone was seen once. V gene TRBV6-1 combines with J gene TRBJ2-1; D is uncertain. The CDR3 length is 15 residues. Germline V gene data show CDR1 as MNHNS and CDR2 as SASEGT. Trimming left V 1 base short and J 8 bases short, with 15 bases between. Here the CDR3 DNA reads TGTGCCAGCAGTGAAGGAGCTCTGAGTCCCCATGAGCAGTTCTTC. This codes for CASSEGALSPHEQFF.

This clone was seen just once. V is TRBV6-4 and J is TRBJ2-2; D remains unclear. V gave up 3 bases and J gave up 8 bases, with 13 bases separating them. The CDR3 covers 14 residues. CDR1 MRHNA and CDR2 SNTAGT come from the germline V gene. In DNA form, the CDR3 reads TGTGCCAGCAGTGAGAGTCTGATGGTGGGGGAGCTGTTTTTT. As protein: CASSESLMVGELFF.

As regards this clone: The identical CDR3 is also encoded by other nucleotide sequences in the sample. The chain recombines TRBV11-2 with TRBJ2-7; 7 bases line up with TRBD2. Germline V lookup: CDR1 SGHAT, CDR2 FQNNGV. The CDR3 consists of 16 residues. V lost 5 bases to trimming and J lost 3 bases; unmatched junction nucleotides: 13. CDR3 nucleotides: TGTGCCAGCAGCCCCCTATCGGGCGGGAGTCTCTACGAGCAGTACTTC. Protein product: CASSPLSGGSLYEQYF. Full variable domain (remainder filled in from reference TRBV11-2 and TRBJ2-7): EAGVAQSPRYKIIEKRQSVAFWCNPISGHATLYWYQQILGQGPKLLIQFQNNGVVDDSQLPKDRFSAERLKGVDSTLKIQPAKLEDSAVYLCASSPLSGGSLYEQYFGPGTRLTVT.

The chain carries TRBV5-5 and TRBJ2-3; 10 bases fit TRBD2. Germline-derived CDR1 and CDR2 are SGHKS and YYEKEE (reference sequence). Unmatched junction bases numbered 7, after V lost 3 bases and J lost 0 bases. The CDR3 has 17 amino acids. CDR3 nucleotides: TGTGCCAGCAGCTCGCATAGCGGGAGGCCAAGCACAGATACGCAGTATTTT. It translates to CASSSHSGRPSTDTQYF.

With respect to this clone: The same CDR3 can be traced to other DNA sequences in this sample. The chain couples TRBV5-1 to TRBJ2-7, with TRBD1 identical over 9 bases. CDR1 and CDR2 (germline): SGHRS, YFSETQ. The CDR3 spans 14 residues. With V trimmed by 2 bases and J by 4 bases, 4 bases remained unmatched. In nucleotides, the CDR3 is TGCGCCAGCAGCTTTGGGACAGGGTCGTACGAGCAGTACTTC. Its translation: CASSFGTGSYEQYF.